One T cell receptor (beta chain) is described in this entry. This clonotype was seen repeatedly, ten times or more. Which antigen it targets is not known. One base away there is no much larger clone; base qualities are not given. CDR1 is given as SGHRS and CDR2 as YFSETQ, both from the germline V gene. V is cut by 6 bases and J by 5 bases, and the space between the germline ends is 19 bases. Including the terminal cysteine and phenylalanine, the CDR3 comprises 15 residues. Of the read, only the CDR3 DNA is kept; its 45 bases are in frame from base 1. These data belong to a study of T cell repertoires in cytomegalovirus infection (dated by TCRdb to the late 2010s). Describing the broader study: Donor HLA type was relevant to the analysis, because carriage of CMV infection together with the matching HLA type was indicated by public TCR beta signatures.

The run used an Illumina HiSeq 1500. TCRdb applied fastp at Q25 and MiXCR to the public reads, then kept only in-frame beta chains. Each entry is one CDR3 protein sequence, shown with its most common DNA and genes. The sample table contains 200,000 to 250,000 distinct CDR3 sequences; only one count was recorded for approximately 13% of them. The top ten clones comprise 1.5% to 2% of the sample. The research as a whole found: The ex vivo response was dominated by HLA-C-restricted CMV-specific TCR beta clonotypes, which also provided the single most frequent clonotype in two of eight donors. In both this cohort and an independent cohort of 352 donors, the cumulative frequency of public TCR beta family members distinguished carriers of CMV infection plus the relevant HLA type.

This TCR came from a human donor in good health (CMV status not recorded). Some clones in this sample may be carry-over from other donors' samples. Sample: PBMCs. The chain is encoded by TRBV5-1 joined to TRBJ2-3, with a tentative D gene TRBD2 over 5 matching bases. The CDR3 protein sequence reads: CASTTAGSEGDTQYF. The sequence in DNA is TGCGCCAGCACTACGGCTGGCTCCGAGGGAGATACGCAGTATTTT.